This T cell receptor (beta chain) was recorded in a study of blood T cell repertoires in COVID-19. Study-wide context: Acute-phase and convalescent COVID-19 samples originated in the United States, Italy and Spain.

Germline V gene lookup returns CDR1 MDHEN and CDR2 SYDVKM. V lost 7 bases to trimming and J lost 0 bases, with 16 bases between them. The CDR3 is made up of 16 amino acids. This clone was recorded a few times. The assay was immunoSEQ multiplex PCR, and TCRdb's table has in-frame clones only and misses some. The sample gives more than 150,000 clones, 70% to 90% of which show up once; about 3% is in the top ten. The sample taken for sequencing was peripheral blood. The chain carries TRBV28 and TRBJ1-5; D possibly corresponds to TRBD1 (5 bases). This TCR was sampled from a man aged 35-49 years with active or convalescent COVID-19. CDR3 amino acids: CASTPGGGYSNQPQHF. In DNA form, the CDR3 reads TGTGCCAGCACCCCTGGGGGGGGATATAGCAATCAGCCCCAGCATTTT.